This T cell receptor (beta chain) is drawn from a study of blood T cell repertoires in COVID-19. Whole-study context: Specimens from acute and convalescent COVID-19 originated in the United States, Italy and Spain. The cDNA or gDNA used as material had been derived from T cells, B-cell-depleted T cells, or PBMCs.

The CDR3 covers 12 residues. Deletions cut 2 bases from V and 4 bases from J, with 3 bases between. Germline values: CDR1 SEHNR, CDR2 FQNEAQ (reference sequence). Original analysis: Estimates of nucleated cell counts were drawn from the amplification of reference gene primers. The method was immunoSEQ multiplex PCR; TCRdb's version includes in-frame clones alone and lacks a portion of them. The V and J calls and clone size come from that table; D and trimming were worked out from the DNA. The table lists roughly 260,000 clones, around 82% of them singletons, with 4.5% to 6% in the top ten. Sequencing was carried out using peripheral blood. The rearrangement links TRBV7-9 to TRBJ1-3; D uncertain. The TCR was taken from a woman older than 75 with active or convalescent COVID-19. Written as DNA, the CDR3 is TGTGCCAGCAGCTTACAGGGAAACACCATATATTTT. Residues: CASSLQGNTIYF.